This TCR beta chain derives from a study of cytomegalovirus exposure and HLA in healthy donors. About the study: An early data release held tens of millions of unique TCRs from HLA-typed donors.

Trimming cost V 4 bases and J 0 bases, with 12 bases left between them. The CDR3 has 15 residues. Germline assignment: CDR1 SGHVS and CDR2 FQNEAQ. For this clone: Antigen: not known.

PCR employed 60 Vbeta and 13 Jbeta primers. Sequencing was performed with immunoSEQ multiplex PCR; in TCRdb, only in-frame clones are kept and a portion is missing. The sample has some 45,000 clones; around 69% are singletons. General study results and limits: Most of the TCR beta V segments (in an earlier analysis) were productive either about 87% or about 30% of the time. Analysis was carried out at a later point, and it linked a missense DCLRE1C variant to TCR beta V- and J-gene trimming.

Sequencing used PBMCs. The receptor's source is a woman aged 30 to 39 in good health and CMV-seronegative. The genes are TRBV7-8 and TRBJ1-1; TRBD1 might be the D (5 bases). Here the CDR3 DNA reads TGTGCCAGCAGCTGGCCGGGGGAACTGAACACTGAAGCTTTCTTT. Protein sequence: CASSWPGELNTEAFF.